This T cell receptor beta chain stems from a study of identical twins. Whole-study findings and limits: Findings came from cross-sectional statistics, without long-term follow-up of donors.

For this clonotype: Its antigen is unidentified.

TCRdb reanalysed the 5' RACE reads using MiXCR and keeps one entry per CDR3 protein. The repertoire holds about 190,000 distinct CDR3 sequences, with more than 15% as singletons. The germline gives CDR1 SEHNR, CDR2 FQNEAQ (reference sequence). Unmatched junction bases numbered 1, after V lost 3 bases and J lost 2 bases. CDR3 length: 15 residues. These data also featured in a second study, about T cells expressing NK-cell markers. That study adds: Of CD8+ T cells, roughly 1.0-7.0% belonged to dominant NKG2C+ clonotypes in roughly 6 donors. In four donors, these clonotypes also led the CD3+CD56-NKG2C+ fraction.

The TCR originated in a woman aged 18-29 years in good health. The chain couples TRBV7-9 to TRBJ2-3; 11 nucleotides match TRBD2. The sample consisted of CD8+ T cells sorted from blood. The CDR3 DNA reads as TGTGCCAGCAGCTTGACTAGCGGGGTCACAGATACGCAGTATTTT. Its translation: CASSLTSGVTDTQYF.